This T cell receptor (beta chain) derives from a study of blood T cell repertoires in COVID-19. At the level of the study: COVID-19 samples collected from the United States, Italy and Spain covered acute and convalescent phases. The analysed material was cDNA or gDNA that came from T cells, B-cell-depleted T cells, or PBMCs.

Source study methods: The assay estimated nucleated cells by amplifying reference gene primers. The data were produced by immunoSEQ multiplex PCR, yet TCRdb's version contains in-frame clones alone and is incomplete. V, J and clone size reflect that table, while D and trimming were determined from the DNA. The sample shows over 150,000 clones, around nine tenths of them seen only once. With V trimmed by 0 bases and J by 3 bases, 3 bases remained unmatched. Germline loops: CDR1 SGHRS, CDR2 YFSETQ. The CDR3 consists of 15 residues. The sample was peripheral blood. The TCR was taken from a man aged 40-50 years with active or convalescent COVID-19. The chain is built from TRBV5-1 and TRBJ2-7, with TRBD2 identical over 10 bases. The CDR3 DNA follows: TGCGCCAGCAGCTTGGGGCTAGCGGGGGTCTACGAGCAGTACTTC. It translates to CASSLGLAGVYEQYF.